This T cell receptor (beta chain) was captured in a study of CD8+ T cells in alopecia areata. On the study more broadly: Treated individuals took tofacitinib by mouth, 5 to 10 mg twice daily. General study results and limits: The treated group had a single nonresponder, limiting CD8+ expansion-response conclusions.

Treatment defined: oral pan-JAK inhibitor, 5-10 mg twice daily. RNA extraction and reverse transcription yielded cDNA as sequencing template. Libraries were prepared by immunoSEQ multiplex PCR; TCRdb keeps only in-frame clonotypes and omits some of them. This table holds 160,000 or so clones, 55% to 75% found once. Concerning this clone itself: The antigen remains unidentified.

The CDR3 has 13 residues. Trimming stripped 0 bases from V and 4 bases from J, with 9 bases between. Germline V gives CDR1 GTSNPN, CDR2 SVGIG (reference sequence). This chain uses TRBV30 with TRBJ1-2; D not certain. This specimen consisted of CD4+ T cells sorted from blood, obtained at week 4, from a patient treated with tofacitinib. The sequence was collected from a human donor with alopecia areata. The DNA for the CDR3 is TGTGCCTGGAGTGTCAAGGGATCCTATGGCTACACCTTC. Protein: CAWSVKGSYGYTF.